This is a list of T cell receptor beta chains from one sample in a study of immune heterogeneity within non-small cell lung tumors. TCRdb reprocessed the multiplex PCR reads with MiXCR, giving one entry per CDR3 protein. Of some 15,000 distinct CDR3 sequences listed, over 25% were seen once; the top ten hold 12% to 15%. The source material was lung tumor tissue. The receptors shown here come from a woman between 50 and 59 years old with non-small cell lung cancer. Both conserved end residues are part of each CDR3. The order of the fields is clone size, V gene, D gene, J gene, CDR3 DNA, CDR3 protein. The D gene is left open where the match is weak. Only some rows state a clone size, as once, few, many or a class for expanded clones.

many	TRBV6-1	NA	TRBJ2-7	TGTGCCAGCAGTGCCCCTTCCGGGACGTACGAGCAGTACTTC	CASSAPSGTYEQYF
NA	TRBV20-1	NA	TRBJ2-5	TGCAGTGCTGTCCTCCTCATCCAAGAGACCCAGTACTTC	CSAVLLIQETQYF
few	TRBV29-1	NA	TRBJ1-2	TGCAGCGTTGAAGTCCACCTCTATGGCTACACCTTC	CSVEVHLYGYTF
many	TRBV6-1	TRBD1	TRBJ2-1	TGTGCCAGCAGTCGAGGCCCCGGGACAGCAGGGAACAATGAGCAGTTCTTC	CASSRGPGTAGNNEQFF
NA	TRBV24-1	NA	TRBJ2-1	TGTTCCACCAGTGATCGGAGCTACAATGAGCAGTTCTTC	CSTSDRSYNEQFF
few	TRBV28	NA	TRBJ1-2	TGTGCCAGCAGTTTTGGGGGACTTTATGGCTACACCTTC	CASSFGGLYGYTF
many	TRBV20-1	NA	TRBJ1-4	TGCAGTGCCCAAGGGACGGCAACAACTAATGAAAAACTGTTTTTT	CSAQGTATTNEKLFF
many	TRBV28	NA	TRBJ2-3	TGTGCCAGCAGTCTGCGACTGTGGGGTAGCACAGATACGCAGTATTTT	CASSLRLWGSTDTQYF
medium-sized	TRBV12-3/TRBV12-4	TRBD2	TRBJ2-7	TGTGCCAGCAGTAGGACTAGCGGGGGGACCATCTACGAGCAGTACTTC	CASSRTSGGTIYEQYF
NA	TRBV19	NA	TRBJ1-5	TGTGCCAGTAGTACACTCAGGGGTTACAGAGACCAGCCCCAGCATTTT	CASSTLRGYRDQPQHF